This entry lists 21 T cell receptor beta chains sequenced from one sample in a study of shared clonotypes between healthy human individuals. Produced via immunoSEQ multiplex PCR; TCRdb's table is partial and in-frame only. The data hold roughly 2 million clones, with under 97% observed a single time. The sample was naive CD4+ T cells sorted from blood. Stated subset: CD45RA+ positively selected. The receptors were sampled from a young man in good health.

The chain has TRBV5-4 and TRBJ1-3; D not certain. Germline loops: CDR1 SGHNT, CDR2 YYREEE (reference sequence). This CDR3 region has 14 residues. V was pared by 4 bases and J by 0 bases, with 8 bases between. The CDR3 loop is CASSLQSSGNTIYF. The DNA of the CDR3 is TGTGCCAGCAGCCTCCAGAGCTCTGGAAACACCATATATTTT.

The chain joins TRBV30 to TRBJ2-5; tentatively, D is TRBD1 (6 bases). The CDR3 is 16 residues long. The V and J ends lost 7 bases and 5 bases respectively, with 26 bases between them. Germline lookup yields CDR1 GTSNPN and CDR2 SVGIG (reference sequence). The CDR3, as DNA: TGTGCCTCCACCGGTGGGGGCCCGACGGGTCTGGAGACCCAGTACTTC. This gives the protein CASTGGGPTGLETQYF.

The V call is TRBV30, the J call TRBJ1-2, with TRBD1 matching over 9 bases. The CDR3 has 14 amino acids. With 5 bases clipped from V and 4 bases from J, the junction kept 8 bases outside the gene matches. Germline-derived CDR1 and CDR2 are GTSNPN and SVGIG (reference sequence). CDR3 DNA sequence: TGTGCCTGGGGGACAGGGAACTTGGGCTATGGCTACACCTTC. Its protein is CAWGTGNLGYGYTF. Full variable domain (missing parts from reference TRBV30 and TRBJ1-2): SQTIHQWPATLVQPVGSPLSLECTVEGTSNPNLYWYRQAAGRGLQLLFYSVGIGQISSEVPQNLSASRPQDRQFILSSKKLLLSDSGFYLCAWGTGNLGYGYTFGSGTRLTVV.

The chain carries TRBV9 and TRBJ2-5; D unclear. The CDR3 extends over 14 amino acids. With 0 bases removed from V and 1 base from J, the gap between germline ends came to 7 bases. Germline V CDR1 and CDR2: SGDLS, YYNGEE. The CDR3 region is CASSVGVLQETQYF. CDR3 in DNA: TGTGCCAGCAGCGTAGGTGTACTCCAAGAGACCCAGTACTTC. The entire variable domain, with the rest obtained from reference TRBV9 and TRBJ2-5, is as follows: DSGVTQTPKHLITATGQRVTLRCSPRSGDLSVYWYQQSLDQGLQFLIQYYNGEERAKGNILERFSAQQFPDLHSELNLSSLELGDSALYFCASSVGVLQETQYFGPGTRLLVL.

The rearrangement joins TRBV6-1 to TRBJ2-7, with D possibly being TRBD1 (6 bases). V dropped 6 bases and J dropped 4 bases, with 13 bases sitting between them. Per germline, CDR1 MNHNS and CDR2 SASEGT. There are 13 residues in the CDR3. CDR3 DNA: TGTGCCAGCAGCCCCAGGGGTCTGTACGAGCAGTACTTC. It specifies CASSPRGLYEQYF.

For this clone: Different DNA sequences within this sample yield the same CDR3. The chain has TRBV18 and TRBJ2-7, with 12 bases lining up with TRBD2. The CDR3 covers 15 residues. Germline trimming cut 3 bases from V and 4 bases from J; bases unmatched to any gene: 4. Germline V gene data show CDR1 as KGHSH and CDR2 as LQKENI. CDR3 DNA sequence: TGTGCCAGCTCACCTCTAGCGGGAGGGCCGTACGAGCAGTACTTC. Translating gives CASSPLAGGPYEQYF. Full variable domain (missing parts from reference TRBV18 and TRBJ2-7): NAGVMQNPRHLVRRRGQEARLRCSPMKGHSHVYWYRQLPEEGLKFMVYLQKENIIDESGMPKERFSAEFPKEGPSILRIQQVVRGDSAAYFCASSPLAGGPYEQYFGPGTRLTVT.

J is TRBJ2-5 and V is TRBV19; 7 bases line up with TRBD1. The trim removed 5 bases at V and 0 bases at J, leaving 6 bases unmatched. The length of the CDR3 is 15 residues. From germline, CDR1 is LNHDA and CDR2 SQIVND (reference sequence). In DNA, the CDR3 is TGTGCCAGTAGTCCCTCGACAGGGAACCAAGAGACCCAGTACTTC. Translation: CASSPSTGNQETQYF.

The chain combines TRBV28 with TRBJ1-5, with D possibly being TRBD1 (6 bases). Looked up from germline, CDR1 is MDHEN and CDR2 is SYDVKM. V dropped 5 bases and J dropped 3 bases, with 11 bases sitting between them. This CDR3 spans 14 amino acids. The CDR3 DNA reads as TGTGCCAGCAGTAAGGACAGCCTCAATCAGCCCCAGCATTTT. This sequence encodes CASSKDSLNQPQHF. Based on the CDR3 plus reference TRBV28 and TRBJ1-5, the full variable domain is DVKVTQSSRYLVKRTGEKVFLECVQDMDHENMFWYRQDPGLGLRLIYFSYDVKMKEKGDIPEGYSVSREKKERFSLILESASTNQTSMYLCASSKDSLNQPQHFGDGTRLSIL.

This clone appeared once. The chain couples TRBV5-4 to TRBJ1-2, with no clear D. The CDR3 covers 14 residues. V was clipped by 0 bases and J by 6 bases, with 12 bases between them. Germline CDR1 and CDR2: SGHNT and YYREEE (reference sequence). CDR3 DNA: TGTGCCAGCAGCTTGGGCCTGGGGAAGAATGGCTACACCTTC. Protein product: CASSLGLGKNGYTF.

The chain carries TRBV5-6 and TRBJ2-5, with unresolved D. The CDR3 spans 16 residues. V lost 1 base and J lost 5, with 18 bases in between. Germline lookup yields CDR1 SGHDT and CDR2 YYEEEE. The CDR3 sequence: CASSLIPAVGRETQYF. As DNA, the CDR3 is TGTGCCAGCAGCTTGATCCCCGCAGTGGGCCGGGAGACCCAGTACTTC.

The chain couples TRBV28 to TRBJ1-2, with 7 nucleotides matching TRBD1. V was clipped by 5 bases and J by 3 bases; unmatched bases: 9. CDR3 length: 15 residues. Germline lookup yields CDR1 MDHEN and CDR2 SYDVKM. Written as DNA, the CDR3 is TGTGCCAGCAGTAGTCAGGGGGAGGCTTACTATGGCTACACCTTC. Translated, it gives CASSSQGEAYYGYTF.

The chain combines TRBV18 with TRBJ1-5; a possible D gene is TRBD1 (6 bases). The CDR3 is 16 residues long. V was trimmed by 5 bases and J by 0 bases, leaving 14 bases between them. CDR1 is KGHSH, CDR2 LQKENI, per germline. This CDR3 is CASSFDRTYSNQPQHF. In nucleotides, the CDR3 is TGTGCCAGCTCATTCGACAGGACCTATAGCAATCAGCCCCAGCATTTT.

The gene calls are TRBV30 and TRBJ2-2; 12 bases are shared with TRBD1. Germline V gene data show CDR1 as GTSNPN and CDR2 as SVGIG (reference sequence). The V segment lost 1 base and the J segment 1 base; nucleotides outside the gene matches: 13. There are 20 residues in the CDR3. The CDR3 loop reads CAWSALRGQGASGNTGELFF. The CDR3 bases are TGTGCCTGGAGTGCTTTGAGGGGACAGGGGGCTAGCGGGAACACCGGGGAGCTGTTTTTT.

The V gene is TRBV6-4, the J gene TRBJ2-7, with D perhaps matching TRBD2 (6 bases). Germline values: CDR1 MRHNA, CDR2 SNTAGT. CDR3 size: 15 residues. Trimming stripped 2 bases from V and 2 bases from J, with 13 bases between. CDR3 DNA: TGTGCCAGCAGTGACCCAGAGCGGGTTCCCTACGAGCAGTACTTC. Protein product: CASSDPERVPYEQYF.

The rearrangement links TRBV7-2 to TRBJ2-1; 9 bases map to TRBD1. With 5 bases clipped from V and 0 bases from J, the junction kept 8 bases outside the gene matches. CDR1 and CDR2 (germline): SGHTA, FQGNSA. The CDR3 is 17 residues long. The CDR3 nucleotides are TGTGCCAGCAGCCCCCAACCGGGACAGGGCTCCTACAATGAGCAGTTCTTC. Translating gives CASSPQPGQGSYNEQFF.

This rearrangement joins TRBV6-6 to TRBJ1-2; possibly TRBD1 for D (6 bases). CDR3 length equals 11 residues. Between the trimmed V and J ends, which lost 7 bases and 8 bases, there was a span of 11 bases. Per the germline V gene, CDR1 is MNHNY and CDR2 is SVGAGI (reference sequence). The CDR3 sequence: CASNRDIGYTF. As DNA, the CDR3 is TGTGCCAGCAACCGGGACATCGGCTACACCTTC.

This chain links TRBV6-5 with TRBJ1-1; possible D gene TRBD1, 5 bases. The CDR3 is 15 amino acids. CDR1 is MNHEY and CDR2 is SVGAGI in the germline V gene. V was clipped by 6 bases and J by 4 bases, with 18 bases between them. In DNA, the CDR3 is TGTGCCAGCAGACCCTGGGGGGTCAAGGGCACTGAAGCTTTCTTT. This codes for CASRPWGVKGTEAFF.

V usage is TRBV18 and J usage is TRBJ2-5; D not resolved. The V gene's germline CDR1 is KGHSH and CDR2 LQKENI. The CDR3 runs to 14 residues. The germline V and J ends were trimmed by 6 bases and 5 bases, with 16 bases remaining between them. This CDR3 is CASSLKEGLETQYF. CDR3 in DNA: TGTGCCAGCTCTCTCAAGGAAGGGTTGGAGACCCAGTACTTC. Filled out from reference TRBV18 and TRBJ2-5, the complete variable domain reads NAGVMQNPRHLVRRRGQEARLRCSPMKGHSHVYWYRQLPEEGLKFMVYLQKENIIDESGMPKERFSAEFPKEGPSILRIQQVVRGDSAAYFCASSLKEGLETQYFGPGTRLLVL.

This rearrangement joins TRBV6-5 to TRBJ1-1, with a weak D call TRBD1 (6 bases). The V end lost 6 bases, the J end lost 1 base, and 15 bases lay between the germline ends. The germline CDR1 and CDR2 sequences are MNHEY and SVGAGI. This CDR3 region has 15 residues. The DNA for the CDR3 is TGTGCCAGCAGGGAGACAGGAACTCGGAACACTGAAGCTTTCTTT. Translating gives CASRETGTRNTEAFF.

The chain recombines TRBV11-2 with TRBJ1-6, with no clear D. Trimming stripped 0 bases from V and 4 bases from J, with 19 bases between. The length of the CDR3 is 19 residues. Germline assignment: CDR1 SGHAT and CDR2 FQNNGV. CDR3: CASSLDIPTSEFYNSPLHF. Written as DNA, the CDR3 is TGTGCCAGCAGCTTAGATATTCCCACAAGCGAATTTTATAATTCACCCCTCCACTTT.

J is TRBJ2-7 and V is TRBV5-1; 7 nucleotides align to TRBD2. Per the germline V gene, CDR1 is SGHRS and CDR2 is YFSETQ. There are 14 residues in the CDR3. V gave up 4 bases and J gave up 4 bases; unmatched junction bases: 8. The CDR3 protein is CASSQGGGGYEQYF. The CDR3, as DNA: TGCGCCAGCAGCCAAGGTGGGGGAGGGTACGAGCAGTACTTC.